These T cell receptor beta chains were read from a single sample in a study of CD8+CD57+ T cells in acquired aplastic anemia. One entry per CDR3 protein results from TCRdb running MiXCR on the reads. The sample has about 180,000 distinct CDR3 sequences; less than 65% are singletons. What was sequenced was sorted CD4+, CD8+, or CD8+CD57+ T cells (not recorded which) from PBMCs. The receptors stem from a human donor with aplastic anemia. Each CDR3 is given with its conserved first and last residue. Fields, in order: V gene, clone size, D gene, J gene, CDR3 protein, CDR3 DNA. The D gene is left open where the match is weak. Clone size is stated in some rows and not others, as once, few, many or a class when expanded.

TRBV14	.	TRBD2	TRBJ2-1	CASSHLRITGGNEQFF	TGTGCCAGCAGTCACTTACGAATTACGGGGGGGAATGAGCAGTTCTTC
TRBV24-1	.	.	TRBJ2-1	CATSEASYEQFF	TGTGCCACCAGTGAGGCGAGCTATGAGCAGTTCTTC
TRBV19	.	TRBD2	TRBJ2-7	CASSSQLAGGYEQHF	TGTGCCAGTAGTTCCCAACTAGCGGGTGGCTACGAGCAGCACTTC
TRBV15	many	.	TRBJ2-7	CATMGGQSYEQYF	TGTGCCACGATGGGCGGACAGTCCTACGAGCAGTACTTC
TRBV19	.	.	TRBJ2-3	CASSPNTIKDTQYF	TGTGCCAGTAGTCCAAACACTATAAAAGATACGCAGTATTTT
TRBV19	.	.	TRBJ1-2	CASMEYRERGAYGYTF	TGTGCCAGTATGGAGTACCGTGAGAGGGGTGCCTATGGCTACACCTTC
TRBV5-1	few	TRBD2	TRBJ2-7	CASSLAGSGRFNEQYF	TGCGCCAGCAGCTTGGCAGGTAGCGGGAGGTTCAACGAGCAGTACTTC
TRBV7-9	.	TRBD1	TRBJ1-1	CASSSWDRGLEAFF	TGTGCCAGCAGCTCGTGGGACAGGGGTCTTGAAGCTTTCTTT
TRBV19	.	.	TRBJ2-7	CASRKANGDEQYF	TGTGCCAGTAGGAAAGCTAATGGGGACGAGCAGTACTTC
TRBV10-3	.	.	TRBJ2-3	CAISESGTDTQYF	TGTGCCATCAGTGAGTCCGGCACAGATACGCAGTATTTT
TRBV25-1	.	.	TRBJ2-6	CASRNEGSSGANVLTF	TGTGCCAGCAGGAACGAAGGGAGCTCTGGGGCCAACGTCCTGACTTTC
TRBV11-3	few	TRBD2	TRBJ2-3	CASSLNSGAYTDTQYF	TGTGCCAGCAGCTTAAATAGCGGGGCCTACACAGATACGCAGTATTTT
TRBV15	.	TRBD1	TRBJ2-1	CATQQGAFDEQFF	TGTGCCACCCAGCAGGGGGCTTTTGATGAGCAGTTCTTC
TRBV2	.	.	TRBJ1-1	CASSEVRSGSTEAFF	TGTGCCAGCAGTGAAGTTCGGTCAGGGTCCACTGAAGCTTTCTTT
TRBV24-1	.	.	TRBJ2-1	CATSDPDGSSYNEQFF	TGTGCCACCAGTGATCCAGACGGTAGCTCCTACAATGAGCAGTTCTTC
TRBV2	.	TRBD1	TRBJ2-5	CASTRFDGTGGYETQYF	TGTGCCAGCACCAGATTTGATGGGACAGGGGGCTATGAGACCCAGTACTTC
TRBV2	many	.	TRBJ1-1	CASSEVGGGTEAFF	TGTGCCAGCAGTGAAGTGGGTGGGGGCACTGAAGCTTTCTTT
TRBV4-2	.	TRBD2	TRBJ2-3	CASWQAGGPDTQYF	TGTGCCAGCTGGCAAGCGGGGGGTCCAGATACGCAGTATTTT
TRBV2	.	.	TRBJ2-7	CASSLGRLEQYF	TGTGCCAGCAGTTTGGGGCGACTGGAGCAGTACTTC
TRBV29-1	once	.	TRBJ1-1	CSVGMGRTEAFF	TGCAGCGTTGGGATGGGGCGGACTGAAGCTTTCTTT
TRBV7-2	.	.	TRBJ2-4	CASSQEGQGYLLAKNIQYF	TGTGCCAGCAGCCAAGAAGGGCAGGGCTACCTCCTAGCCAAAAACATTCAGTACTTC
TRBV7-2	.	TRBD2	TRBJ2-1	CASRRGGMYEQFF	TGTGCCAGCCGGCGGGGGGGCATGTATGAGCAGTTCTTC
TRBV10-3	few	.	TRBJ1-2	CASTVWHRTAPDPYGYTF	TGTGCCAGCACGGTGTGGCATCGGACAGCCCCTGACCCCTATGGCTACACCTTC
TRBV7-3	.	.	TRBJ2-6	CASSPYHGGSGANVLTF	TGTGCCAGCAGTCCCTATCACGGGGGCTCTGGGGCCAACGTCCTGACTTTC
TRBV15	few	.	TRBJ1-4	CATTPGRTPRLFF	TGTGCCACCACCCCCGGACGGACACCAAGACTGTTTTTT
TRBV7-2	few	.	TRBJ2-6	CASSLRGPTSGANVLTF	TGTGCCAGCAGCTTAAGGGGACCTACCTCTGGGGCCAACGTCCTGACTTTC
TRBV9	.	TRBD2	TRBJ2-3	CASSIYSGGPTDTQCF	TGTGCCAGCAGCATCTATAGCGGGGGGCCCACAGATACGCAGTGTTTT
TRBV6-5	many	.	TRBJ1-5	CASSSFGGSNQPQHF	TGTGCCAGCAGTTCTTTCGGGGGTAGCAATCAGCCCCAGCATTTT
TRBV2	.	TRBD1	TRBJ1-2	CASNRRTGDGGYTF	TGTGCCAGCAATCGAAGAACAGGGGACGGTGGCTACACCTTC
TRBV5-1	few	TRBD1	TRBJ2-3	CASSLVPGTGTDTQYF	TGCGCCAGCAGCTTGGTCCCCGGGACAGGCACAGATACGCAGTATTTT
TRBV4-1	.	.	TRBJ1-5	CASSQVVGRESETQHF	TGCGCCAGCAGCCAAGTGGTAGGGCGCGAGTCAGAGACCCAGCATTTT
TRBV20-1	.	.	TRBJ2-7	CSARALNAGRSYEQYF	TGCAGTGCTAGAGCCTTGAACGCGGGGCGCTCCTACGAGCAGTACTTC
TRBV29-1	.	TRBD1	TRBJ2-7	CSVYLAARQGTYEQYF	TGCAGCGTTTATCTCGCGGCCAGACAGGGAACCTACGAGCAGTACTTC
TRBV7-9	.	.	TRBJ2-7	CASSFPGLRGEQYF	TGTGCCAGCAGCTTCCCCGGCCTTCGGGGCGAGCAGTACTTC
TRBV24-1	.	.	TRBJ2-7	CAISDLTRRYF	TGTGCCATCAGTGATTTGACCAGACGATACTTC
TRBV5-1	.	.	TRBJ2-1	CASSGTVYNEQFF	TGCGCCAGCAGCGGTACAGTTTACAATGAGCAGTTCTTC